The following is a T cell receptor beta chain sequence with its context. Its matching antigen is unknown. This entry is derived from a study of early stage breast cancer tumors. Turning to the study itself: Of around 16 invasive breast tumors, about a dozen were hormone receptor-positive, HER2-negative. Samples were sequenced at about 9.7-fold average coverage. Study-level points and caveats: Compared with adjacent normal breast, tumors showed about 2.5-fold denser, more clonal T cells. Commonly generated sequences made up most enriched TCRB sequences shared between patients.

Assay: immunoSEQ multiplex PCR; the TCRdb copy retains only in-frame clones and omits some. The sample lists roughly 60,000 clones; 60% to 85% were seen once. The length of the CDR3 is 17 residues. The ends lost 4 bases at V and 4 bases at J; junction bases unmatched: 15. The germline V gene encodes CDR1 MDHEN and CDR2 SYDVKM. This TCR was recovered from a person aged 25 to 45 with breast cancer. The sample consisted of blood. The chain is built from TRBV28 and TRBJ1-2; 7 nucleotides agree with TRBD1. The CDR3 protein is CASSSWGQREDVYGYTF. DNA of the CDR3: TGTGCCAGCAGTTCTTGGGGACAGCGAGAGGATGTCTATGGCTACACCTTC.